A selection of T cell receptor beta chains follows, all from one sample in a study of blood T cell repertoires in COVID-19. Assay: immunoSEQ multiplex PCR; the TCRdb copy retains only in-frame clones and omits some. The table includes 210,000 or so clones, around nine tenths detected once. The sequenced material came from peripheral blood. These receptors came from a woman aged 40-49 years who had recovered from COVID-19. Both conserved end residues are part of each CDR3. The order of the fields is D gene, V gene, clone size, J gene, CDR3 protein, CDR3 DNA. A D gene is named only where the DNA matches it firmly. Rows may omit the clone size; those that give it use once, few, many or a size class.

>.|TRBV18|.|TRBJ2-3
CASSPGSTDTQYF
TGTGCCAGCTCGCCCGGGTCAACAGATACGCAGTATTTT
>TRBD1|TRBV27|.|TRBJ2-1
CASSLDRGQGNEQFF
TGTGCCAGCAGTCTAGACAGGGGGCAGGGCAATGAGCAGTTCTTC
>TRBD2|TRBV23-1|.|TRBJ2-5
CASIPEMEASGRRETQYF
TGCGCCAGCATCCCGGAAATGGAAGCTAGCGGGAGGAGGGAGACCCAGTACTTC
>.|TRBV6-5|.|TRBJ1-5
CASRKQGSGNQPQHF
TGTGCCAGCAGAAAACAGGGCTCGGGCAATCAGCCCCAGCATTTT
>TRBD2|TRBV7-9|.|TRBJ2-1
CASSLPSLAGGTNEQFF
TGTGCCAGCAGCCTCCCTTCTTTAGCGGGAGGGACCAATGAGCAGTTCTTC
>.|TRBV24-1|.|TRBJ1-2
CATSDTGKIYGYTF
TGTGCCACCAGTGATACAGGGAAAATCTATGGCTACACCTTC
>.|TRBV6-1|.|TRBJ1-4
CASSEVGQNEKLFF
TGTGCCAGCAGTGAGGTCGGACAGAATGAAAAACTGTTTTTT
>TRBD1|TRBV19|.|TRBJ2-5
CASSATGTGGAGTQYF
TGTGCCAGTAGTGCTACCGGGACAGGGGGCGCTGGGACCCAGTACTTC
>.|TRBV9|once|TRBJ2-5
CASSPLAGPQETQYF
TGTGCCAGCAGCCCCCTAGCCGGACCCCAAGAGACCCAGTACTTC
>.|TRBV27|.|TRBJ2-1
CASSLPSGGEQFF
TGTGCCAGCAGTTTACCATCGGGTGGTGAGCAGTTCTTC
>.|TRBV11-2|.|TRBJ2-7
CASSLAGLGSYEQYF
TGTGCCAGCAGCTTAGCGGGGTTGGGCTCCTACGAGCAGTACTTC
>.|TRBV7-2|.|TRBJ1-1
CASSLVAVMNTEAFF
TGTGCCAGCAGCTTAGTTGCAGTAATGAACACTGAAGCTTTCTTT
>.|TRBV3-1/TRBV3-2|.|TRBJ2-3
CASSQVSDQVDTQYF
TGTGCCAGCAGCCAAGTGTCGGATCAGGTGGATACGCAGTATTTT
>TRBD1|TRBV11-2|.|TRBJ2-7
CASSTRQGFYEQYF
TGTGCCAGCAGCACCCGACAGGGATTCTACGAGCAGTACTTC
>.|TRBV28|.|TRBJ1-1
CASSRAGRGPFF
TGTGCCAGCAGTCGTGCCGGCAGGGGACCTTTCTTT
>TRBD1|TRBV5-1|once|TRBJ1-2
CASSPVGTGGDNYGYTF
TGCGCCAGCAGCCCGGTAGGGACAGGGGGTGATAACTATGGCTACACCTTC
>.|TRBV19|.|TRBJ2-7
CASSKGFGGSTYEQYF
TGTGCCAGTAGTAAGGGGTTCGGGGGTTCTACCTACGAGCAGTACTTC
>TRBD2|TRBV18|.|TRBJ2-7
CASSAKAGGGIEQYF
TGTGCCAGCTCAGCAAAAGCGGGAGGGGGGATCGAGCAGTACTTC
>.|TRBV12-5|.|TRBJ2-1
CASGLVVDRSEQFF
TGTGCTAGTGGTTTGGTAGTAGATCGATCTGAGCAGTTCTTC
>.|TRBV28|few|TRBJ1-5
CASSFAKGQPWNQPQHF
TGTGCCAGCAGTTTTGCTAAGGGGCAGCCGTGGAATCAGCCCCAGCATTTT
>.|TRBV13|once|TRBJ2-3
CASSPRDWSDTQYF
TGTGCCAGCAGCCCCAGGGATTGGTCAGATACGCAGTATTTT
>.|TRBV11-2|.|TRBJ1-2
CASTSWGGKPSPGLYGYTF
TGTGCCAGCACCTCCTGGGGGGGGAAGCCCTCCCCCGGCCTCTATGGCTACACCTTC
>.|TRBV4-2|.|TRBJ2-7
CASSQVGGEQYF
TGTGCCAGCAGCCAAGTGGGAGGCGAGCAGTACTTC
>TRBD1|TRBV12-5|.|TRBJ2-2
CASGLTPGTGSTGELFF
TGTGCTAGTGGTTTGACCCCCGGGACAGGGTCCACCGGGGAGCTGTTTTTT
>TRBD1|TRBV7-6|.|TRBJ2-2
CASSSGQGGTGELFF
TGTGCCAGCAGCTCGGGACAGGGTGGGACCGGGGAGCTGTTTTTT
>TRBD1|TRBV28|.|TRBJ1-6
CASSSGQGRGNSPLHF
TGTGCCAGCAGTTCCGGACAGGGAAGGGGAAATTCACCCCTCCACTTT
>TRBD2|TRBV19|.|TRBJ2-2
CASSPQRGLAGGSGELFF
TGTGCCAGTAGTCCCCAGAGGGGACTAGCGGGAGGTTCCGGGGAGCTGTTTTTT
>.|TRBV25-1|.|TRBJ2-2
CASSAIAGAGFTGELFF
TGTGCCAGCAGTGCCATCGCAGGGGCAGGGTTCACCGGGGAGCTGTTTTTT
>TRBD2|TRBV11-3|.|TRBJ2-7
CASSRTSGLAGEQYF
TGTGCCAGCAGCCGGACATCTGGACTAGCGGGAGAGCAGTACTTC
>TRBD2|TRBV7-2|.|TRBJ2-1
CASSLGLAVNEQFF
TGTGCCAGCAGCTTAGGTCTAGCGGTTAATGAGCAGTTCTTC
>.|TRBV4-1|.|TRBJ2-2
CASSQDPASSHTGELFF
TGCGCCAGCAGCCAAGATCCGGCTAGCTCGCACACCGGGGAGCTGTTTTTT
>.|TRBV19|.|TRBJ2-6
CASSTPLVAGANVLTF
TGTGCCAGTAGTACCCCCTTAGTCGCTGGGGCCAACGTCCTGACTTTC
>.|TRBV19|.|TRBJ1-1
CASSTWTANTEAFF
TGTGCCAGTAGTACCTGGACAGCCAACACTGAAGCTTTCTTT
>.|TRBV4-2|.|TRBJ2-7
CASSQESNSPTYEQYF
TGTGCCAGCAGCCAAGAATCGAACAGTCCAACCTACGAGCAGTACTTC
>.|TRBV28|.|TRBJ1-3
CASLPGTVSGNTIYF
TGTGCCAGCCTTCCCGGTACGGTCTCTGGAAACACCATATATTTT
>.|TRBV7-2|.|TRBJ2-1
CASSLDRRDEQFF
TGTGCCAGCAGCCTAGACCGGAGGGATGAGCAGTTCTTC
>.|TRBV15|few|TRBJ1-5
CATSRGTDPSNQPQHF
TGTGCCACCAGCAGAGGGACAGACCCTAGCAATCAGCCCCAGCATTTT
>TRBD2|TRBV7-2|.|TRBJ2-7
CASSRTSGNYEQYF
TGTGCCAGCAGCCGGACTAGCGGGAACTACGAGCAGTACTTC
>TRBD2|TRBV19|.|TRBJ2-7
CASSILVAGGSHEQYF
TGTGCCAGTAGTATCTTAGTAGCGGGAGGCAGCCACGAGCAGTACTTC
>TRBD2|TRBV7-2|.|TRBJ2-3
CASSHGTSGADTQYF
TGTGCCAGCAGCCACGGGACTAGCGGCGCAGATACGCAGTATTTT
>.|TRBV28|.|TRBJ1-3
CASSIRRGGNTIYF
TGTGCCAGCAGCATCCGAAGAGGTGGAAACACCATATATTTT
>TRBD2|TRBV14|.|TRBJ2-2
CASSHRLAGGPWTGELFF
TGTGCCAGCAGCCATCGACTAGCGGGAGGGCCTTGGACCGGGGAGCTGTTTTTT
>.|TRBV18|.|TRBJ1-6
CASSVFDSPLHF
TGTGCCAGCTCAGTCTTCGATTCACCCCTCCACTTT
>TRBD1|TRBV18|.|TRBJ1-1
CASSQGAGTEAFF
TGTGCCAGCTCACAGGGGGCTGGCACTGAAGCTTTCTTT
>.|TRBV3-1/TRBV3-2|few|TRBJ1-4
CASSQLREKLFF
TGTGCCAGCAGCCAACTCCGTGAAAAACTGTTTTTT